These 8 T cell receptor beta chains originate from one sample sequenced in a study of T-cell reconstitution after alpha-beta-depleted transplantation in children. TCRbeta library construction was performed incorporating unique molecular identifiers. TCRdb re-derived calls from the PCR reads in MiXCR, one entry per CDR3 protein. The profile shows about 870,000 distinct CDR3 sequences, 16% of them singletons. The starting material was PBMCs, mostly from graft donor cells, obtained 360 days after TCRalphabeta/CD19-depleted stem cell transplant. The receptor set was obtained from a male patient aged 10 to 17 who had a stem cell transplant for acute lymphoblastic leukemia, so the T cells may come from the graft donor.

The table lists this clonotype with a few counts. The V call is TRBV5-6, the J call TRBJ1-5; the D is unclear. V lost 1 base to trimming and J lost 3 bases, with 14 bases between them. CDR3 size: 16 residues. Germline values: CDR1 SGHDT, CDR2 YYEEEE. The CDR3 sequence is CASSLRTSSFNQPQHF. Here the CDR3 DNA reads TGTGCCAGCAGCTTGCGAACCTCATCCTTCAATCAGCCCCAGCATTTT.

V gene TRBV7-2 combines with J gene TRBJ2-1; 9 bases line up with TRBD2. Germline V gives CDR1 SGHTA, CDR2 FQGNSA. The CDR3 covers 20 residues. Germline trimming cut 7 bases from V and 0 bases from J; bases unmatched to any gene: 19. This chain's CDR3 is CASTPEGPSGRPFSYNEQFF. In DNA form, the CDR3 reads TGTGCCAGCACCCCGGAGGGTCCCAGCGGGAGGCCCTTCTCCTACAATGAGCAGTTCTTC.

The CDR3 DNA is TGTGCCAGCAGCAAACGCCCGGGACAGATTACCTCTGGGGCCAACGTCCTGACTTTC. Its translation is CASSKRPGQITSGANVLTF. This sequence joins TRBV7-3 and TRBJ2-6, with TRBD1 matching over 7 bases. CDR3 size: 19 residues. The junction had 13 bases not matched to a gene; V was cut back by 5 bases and J by 0 bases. Germline-derived CDR1 and CDR2 are SGHTA and FQGTGA.

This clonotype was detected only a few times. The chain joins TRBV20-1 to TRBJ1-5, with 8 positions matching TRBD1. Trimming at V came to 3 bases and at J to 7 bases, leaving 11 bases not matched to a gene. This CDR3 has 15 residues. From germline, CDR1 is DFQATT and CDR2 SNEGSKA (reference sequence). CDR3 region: CSASLPGQGTQPQHF. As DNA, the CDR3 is TGCAGTGCTAGTCTGCCAGGACAGGGCACCCAGCCCCAGCATTTT.

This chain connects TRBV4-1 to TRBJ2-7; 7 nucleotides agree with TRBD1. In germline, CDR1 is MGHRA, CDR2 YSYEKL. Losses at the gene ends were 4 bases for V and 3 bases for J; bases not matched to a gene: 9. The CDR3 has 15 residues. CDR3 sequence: CASSLGRDSFYEQYF. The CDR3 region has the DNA TGCGCCAGCAGCCTCGGCCGGGACAGTTTCTACGAGCAGTACTTC.

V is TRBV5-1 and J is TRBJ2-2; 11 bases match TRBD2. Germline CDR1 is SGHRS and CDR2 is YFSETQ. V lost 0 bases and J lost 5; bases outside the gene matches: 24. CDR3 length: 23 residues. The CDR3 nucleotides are TGCGCCAGCAGCTTGGTGGTTAATCCACCCGGTCTACTAGCGGGAGTTGTGACCGGGGAGCTGTTTTTT. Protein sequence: CASSLVVNPPGLLAGVVTGELFF. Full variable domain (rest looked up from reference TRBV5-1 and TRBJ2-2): KAGVTQTPRYLIKTRGQQVTLSCSPISGHRSVSWYQQTPGQGLQFLFEYFSETQRNKGNFPGRFSGRQFSNSRSEMNVSTLELGDSALYLCASSLVVNPPGLLAGVVTGELFFGEGSRLTVL.

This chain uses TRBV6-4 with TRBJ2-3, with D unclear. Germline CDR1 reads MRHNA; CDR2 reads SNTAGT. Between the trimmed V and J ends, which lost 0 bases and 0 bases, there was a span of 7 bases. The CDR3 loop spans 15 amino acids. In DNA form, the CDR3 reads TGTGCCAGCAGTGACTCTCGCAGCAGCACAGATACGCAGTATTTT. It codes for CASSDSRSSTDTQYF.

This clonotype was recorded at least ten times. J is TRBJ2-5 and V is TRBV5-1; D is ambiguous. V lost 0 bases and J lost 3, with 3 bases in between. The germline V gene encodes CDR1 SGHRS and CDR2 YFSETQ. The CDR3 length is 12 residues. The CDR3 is CASSLGKETQYF. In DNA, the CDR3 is TGCGCCAGCAGCTTGGGAAAAGAGACCCAGTACTTC.